This T cell receptor (beta chain) was obtained from a study of T cell responses to AZD1222 COVID-19 vaccine. Study summary: Pooled together were second doses at about 4 or about 12 weeks.

Profiling relied on immunoSEQ multiplex PCR, and the TCRdb table lists in-frame clones only, not all of them. The sample has fewer than 150,000 clones; roughly 93% are singletons. This clone was detected only once. Its target is not known. Overall study results and limits: Baseline serology detected seropositivity in only 5 or 6 AZD1222 recipients. Nearly half of unique spike-specific TCRs reportedly avoided B.1.351 and B.1.1.7 mutated regions. Repertoires were obtained solely post-peak T cell response.

The CDR3 totals 14 residues. With 6 bases clipped from V and 4 bases from J, the junction kept 8 bases outside the gene matches. The germline gives CDR1 MNHEY, CDR2 SMNVEV (reference sequence). The gene calls are TRBV27 and TRBJ1-2; 7 nucleotides align to TRBD1. This TCR derives from an adult in good health. Material: peripheral blood, obtained on day 0 of AZD1222 vaccination. CDR3 nucleotides: TGTGCCAGCAGGCCAGGGGGAGGAGGCTATGGCTACACCTTC. This sequence encodes CASRPGGGGYGYTF.